The 8 T cell receptor beta chains in this list originate from one sample, sequenced in a study of blood T cell repertoires in COVID-19. Sequencing was performed with immunoSEQ multiplex PCR; in TCRdb, only in-frame clones are kept and a portion is missing. The sample has 400,000 or so clones, around 89% seen once. Specimen: peripheral blood. The origin of the receptors is a woman in her thirties or forties with COVID-19, enrolled during active disease.

Comments on this clone: The CDR3 does not end in the conserved phenylalanine or tryptophan, so this is likely a read error. The DNA is omitted, as the CDR3 cannot be located on it reliably, and the CDR3 follows TCRdb's listing. The chain is built from TRBV27 and TRBJ1-1. The CDR3 has 9 residues if both end residues are counted. Germline CDR1 and CDR2: MNHEY and SMNVEV (reference sequence). CDR3 residues: CASSPRGSI.

CDR3 sequence reads: CASSLTSRQGGNTGELFF. DNA for the CDR3: TGTGCCAGCAGCTTAACCTCGAGGCAGGGAGGTAACACCGGGGAGCTGTTTTTT. The V call is TRBV11-3, the J call TRBJ2-2; possible D gene TRBD2, 6 bases. Trimming took off 2 bases at V and 2 bases at J, with 18 bases between the two ends. Germline V lookup: CDR1 SGHNT, CDR2 YENEEA. The length of the CDR3 is 18 residues. The complete variable domain, with remaining parts taken from reference TRBV11-3 and TRBJ2-2, reads EAGVVQSPRYKIIEKKQPVAFWCNPISGHNTLYWYLQNLGQGPELLIRYENEEAVDDSQLPKDRFSAERLKGVDSTLKIQPAELGDSAVYLCASSLTSRQGGNTGELFFGEGSRLTVL.

The rearrangement joins TRBV5-1 to TRBJ2-1; D gene uncertain. Trimming removed 4 bases from V and 5 bases from J, with 13 bases in between. CDR1 and CDR2 (germline): SGHRS, YFSETQ. The CDR3 is made up of 14 amino acids. The CDR3 DNA follows: TGCGCCAGCAGCCTGGGAACAGTAAACAATGAGCAGTTCTTC. Protein: CASSLGTVNNEQFF. Based on the CDR3 plus reference TRBV5-1 and TRBJ2-1, the full variable domain is KAGVTQTPRYLIKTRGQQVTLSCSPISGHRSVSWYQQTPGQGLQFLFEYFSETQRNKGNFPGRFSGRQFSNSRSEMNVSTLELGDSALYLCASSLGTVNNEQFFGPGTRLTVL.

The chain employs TRBV10-3 and TRBJ1-2; no firm D call. The V end was cut by 2 bases, the J end by 4 bases, with 8 bases between. CDR1 is ENHRY, CDR2 SYGVKD, per germline. There are 13 residues in the CDR3. The CDR3 reads CAISENVGYGYTF. The CDR3 region has the DNA TGTGCCATCAGTGAGAATGTCGGCTATGGCTACACCTTC.

The chain uses TRBV6-2 or TRBV6-3 and TRBJ1-1, with TRBD1 matching 8 bases. The germline gives CDR1 MNHEY, CDR2 SVGEGT. V was clipped by 5 bases and J by 0 bases; unmatched bases: 11. This CDR3 has 17 residues. This CDR3 reads CASSPVGTGALNTEAFF. CDR3 DNA sequence: TGTGCCAGCAGTCCCGTCGGGACAGGAGCCTTGAACACTGAAGCTTTCTTT.

This clone showed up just once. This chain uses TRBV15 with TRBJ1-5; D uncertain. From germline, CDR1 is LNHNV and CDR2 YYDKDF (reference sequence). Trimming left V 0 bases short and J 0 bases short, with 3 bases between. The CDR3 extends over 14 amino acids. CDR3: CATSRDNSNQPQHF. DNA for the CDR3: TGTGCCACCAGCAGAGATAATAGCAATCAGCCCCAGCATTTT.

The genes are TRBV15 and TRBJ1-2; tentative D call: TRBD1 (6 bases). V was pared by 5 bases and J by 1 base, with 17 bases between. The CDR3 loop spans 16 amino acids. Germline CDR1 LNHNV, CDR2 YYDKDF (reference sequence). As DNA, the CDR3 is TGTGCCACCAGCCCGACAGGAGTTCAACTTAACTATGGCTACACCTTC. This gives the protein CATSPTGVQLNYGYTF.

This chain uses TRBV23-1 with TRBJ2-3; 9 nucleotides agree with TRBD1. TRBV23-1 is labeled an ORF, and its function is uncertain. With V trimmed by 4 bases and J by 4 bases, 15 bases remained unmatched. The CDR3 covers 18 residues. The CDR3 region has the DNA TGCGCCAGCAGTCCCTATCAAAACCCGGGACAGGGACCAGATACGCAGTATTTT. It is translated as CASSPYQNPGQGPDTQYF.